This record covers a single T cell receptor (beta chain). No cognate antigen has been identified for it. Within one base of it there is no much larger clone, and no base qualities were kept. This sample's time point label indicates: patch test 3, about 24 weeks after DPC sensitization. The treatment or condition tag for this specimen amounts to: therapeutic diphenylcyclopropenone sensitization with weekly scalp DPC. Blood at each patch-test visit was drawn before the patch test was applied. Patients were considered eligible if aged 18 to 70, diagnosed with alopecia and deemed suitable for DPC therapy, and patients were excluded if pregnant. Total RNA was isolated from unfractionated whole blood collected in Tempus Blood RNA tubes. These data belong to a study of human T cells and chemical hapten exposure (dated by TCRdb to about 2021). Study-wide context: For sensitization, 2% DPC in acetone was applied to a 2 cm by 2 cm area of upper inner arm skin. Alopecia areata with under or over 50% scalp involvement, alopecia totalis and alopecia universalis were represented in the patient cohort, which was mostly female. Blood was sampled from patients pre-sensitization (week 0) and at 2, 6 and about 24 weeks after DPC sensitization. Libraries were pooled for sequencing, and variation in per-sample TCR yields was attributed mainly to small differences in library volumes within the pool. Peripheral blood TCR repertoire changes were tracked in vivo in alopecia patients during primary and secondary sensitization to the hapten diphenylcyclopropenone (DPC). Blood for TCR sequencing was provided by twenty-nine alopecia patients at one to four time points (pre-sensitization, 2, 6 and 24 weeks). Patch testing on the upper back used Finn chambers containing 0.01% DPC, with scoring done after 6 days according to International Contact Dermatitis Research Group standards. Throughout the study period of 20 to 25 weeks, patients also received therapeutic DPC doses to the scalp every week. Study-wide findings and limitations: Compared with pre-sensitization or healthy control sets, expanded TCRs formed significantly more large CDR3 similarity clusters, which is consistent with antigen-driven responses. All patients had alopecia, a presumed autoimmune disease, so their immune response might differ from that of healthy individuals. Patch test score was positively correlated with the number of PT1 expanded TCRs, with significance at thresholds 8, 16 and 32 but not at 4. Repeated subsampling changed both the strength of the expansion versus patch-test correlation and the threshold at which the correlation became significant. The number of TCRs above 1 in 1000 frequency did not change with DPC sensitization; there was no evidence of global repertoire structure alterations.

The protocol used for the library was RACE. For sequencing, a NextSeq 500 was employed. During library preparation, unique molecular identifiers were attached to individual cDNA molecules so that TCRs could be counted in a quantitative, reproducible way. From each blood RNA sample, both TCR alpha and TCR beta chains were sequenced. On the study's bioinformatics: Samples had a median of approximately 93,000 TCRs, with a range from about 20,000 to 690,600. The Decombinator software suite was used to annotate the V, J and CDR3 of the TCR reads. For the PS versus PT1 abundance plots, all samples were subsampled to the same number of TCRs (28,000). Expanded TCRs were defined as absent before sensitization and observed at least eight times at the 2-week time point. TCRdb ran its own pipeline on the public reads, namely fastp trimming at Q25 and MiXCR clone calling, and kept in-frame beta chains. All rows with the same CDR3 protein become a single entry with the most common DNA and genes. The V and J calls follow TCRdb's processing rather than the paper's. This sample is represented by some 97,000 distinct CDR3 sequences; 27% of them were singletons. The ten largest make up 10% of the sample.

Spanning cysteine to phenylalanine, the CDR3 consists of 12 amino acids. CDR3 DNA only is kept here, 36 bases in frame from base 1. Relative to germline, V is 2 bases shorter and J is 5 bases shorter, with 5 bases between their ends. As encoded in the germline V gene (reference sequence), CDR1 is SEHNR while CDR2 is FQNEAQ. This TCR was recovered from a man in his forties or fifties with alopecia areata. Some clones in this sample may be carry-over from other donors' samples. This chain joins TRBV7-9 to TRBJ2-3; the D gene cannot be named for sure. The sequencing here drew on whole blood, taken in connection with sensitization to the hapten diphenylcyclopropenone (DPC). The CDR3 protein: CASSLWGDTQYF. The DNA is TGTGCCAGCAGCTTATGGGGAGATACGCAGTATTTT.